A single sample is the source of the 5 T cell receptor beta chains below, sequenced in a study of STAT5B mutations in CD4+ large granular lymphocyte leukemia. Sequencing was performed with immunoSEQ multiplex PCR; in TCRdb, only in-frame clones are kept and a portion is missing. The sample holds around 47,000 clones; 65% to 85% are singletons and the top ten take 0.3% to 0.4%. Sequencing was performed on CD4+ T cells from blood buffy coats. All receptors come from a human donor in good health.

J is TRBJ2-7 and V is TRBV2; 8 bases are shared with TRBD2. Trimming cost V 11 bases and J 3 bases; bases outside gene matches: 3. Germline CDR1 SNHLY, CDR2 FYNNEI. The CDR3 runs 11 residues. The DNA of the CDR3 is TGTGCCTCGGGACTAGGCTACGAGCAGTACTTC. Residues: CASGLGYEQYF.

The gene calls are TRBV7-9 and TRBJ1-2, with D possibly being TRBD1 (6 bases). Germline values: CDR1 SEHNR, CDR2 FQNEAQ (reference sequence). V was trimmed by 5 bases and J by 8 bases, leaving 9 bases between them. The CDR3 runs 11 residues. CDR3 nucleotide sequence: TGTGCCAGCAGCCACAGGGACGGCTACACCTTC. Amino acids: CASSHRDGYTF. The variable domain in full, completed from reference TRBV7-9 and TRBJ1-2, reads DTGVSQNPRHKITKRGQNVTFRCDPISEHNRLYWYRQTLGQGPEFLTYFQNEAQLEKSRLLSDRFSAERPKGSFSTLEIQRTEQGDSAMYLCASSHRDGYTFGSGTRLTVV.

This clone occurred a few times. J is TRBJ2-7 and V is TRBV10-1; 10 nucleotides line up with TRBD1. The V segment lost 6 bases and the J segment 2 bases; nucleotides outside the gene matches: 7. This CDR3 spans 15 amino acids. CDR1 is WNHNN, CDR2 SYGVQD, per germline (reference sequence). The CDR3, as DNA: TGCGCCAGCAGCAAGGGACAGGGGAACACCTACGAGCAGTACTTC. It is translated as CASSKGQGNTYEQYF.

The rearrangement joins TRBV4-1 to TRBJ2-1; 11 nucleotides line up with TRBD2. The CDR3 has 16 residues. The germline gives CDR1 MGHRA, CDR2 YSYEKL. V lost 1 base to trimming and J lost 7 bases; unmatched junction nucleotides: 6. The CDR3 DNA is TGCGCCAGCAGCCAAGGTCTAGCGGGAGGCTCGAATGAGCAGTTCTTC. It specifies CASSQGLAGGSNEQFF.

The CDR3 nucleotides are TGTGCCAGCAGCGTAGAGGGCAGGGGGTTTATTAGCTCTGGAAACACCATATATTTT. It specifies CASSVEGRGFISSGNTIYF. This sequence joins TRBV9 and TRBJ1-3, with 7 bases lining up with TRBD1. CDR1 is SGDLS, CDR2 YYNGEE, per germline. Losses at the gene ends were 0 bases for V and 0 bases for J; bases not matched to a gene: 12. The length of the CDR3 is 19 residues. Together with reference TRBV9 and TRBJ1-3, the CDR3 gives the full variable domain: DSGVTQTPKHLITATGQRVTLRCSPRSGDLSVYWYQQSLDQGLQFLIQYYNGEERAKGNILERFSAQQFPDLHSELNLSSLELGDSALYFCASSVEGRGFISSGNTIYFGEGSWLTVV.